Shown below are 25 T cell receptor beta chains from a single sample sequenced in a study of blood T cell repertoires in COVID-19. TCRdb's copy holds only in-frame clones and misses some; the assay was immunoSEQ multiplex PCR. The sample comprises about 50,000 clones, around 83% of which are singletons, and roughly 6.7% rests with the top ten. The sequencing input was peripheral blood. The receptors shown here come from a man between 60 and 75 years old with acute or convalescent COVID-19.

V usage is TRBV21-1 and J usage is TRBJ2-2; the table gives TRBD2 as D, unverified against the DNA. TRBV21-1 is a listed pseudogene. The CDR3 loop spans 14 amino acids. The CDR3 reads CASSNGGNTGELFF. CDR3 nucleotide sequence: TGTGCCAGCAGCAACGGCGGTAACACCGGGGAGCTGTTTTTT.

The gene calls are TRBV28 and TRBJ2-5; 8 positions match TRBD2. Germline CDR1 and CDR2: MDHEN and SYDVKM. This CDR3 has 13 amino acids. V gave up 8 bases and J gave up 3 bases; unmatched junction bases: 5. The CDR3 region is CASGLAGKETQYF. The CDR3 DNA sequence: TGTGCCAGCGGACTAGCAGGGAAAGAGACCCAGTACTTC.

The DNA for the CDR3 is TGTGCCAGCAGCCAAGATGGGCCCCGCATCCCACAGCCCCAGCATTTT. Translation gives CASSQDGPRIPQPQHF. The chain uses TRBV14 and TRBJ1-5, with D unclear. The CDR3 contains 16 residues. Looked up from germline, CDR1 is SGHDN and CDR2 is FVKESK. Deletions cut 0 bases from V and 7 bases from J, with 16 bases between. Based on the CDR3 plus reference TRBV14 and TRBJ1-5, the full variable domain is EAGVTQFPSHSVIEKGQTVTLRCDPISGHDNLYWYRRVMGKEIKFLLHFVKESKQDESGMPNNRFLAERTGGTYSTLKVQPAELEDSGVYFCASSQDGPRIPQPQHFGDGTRLSIL.

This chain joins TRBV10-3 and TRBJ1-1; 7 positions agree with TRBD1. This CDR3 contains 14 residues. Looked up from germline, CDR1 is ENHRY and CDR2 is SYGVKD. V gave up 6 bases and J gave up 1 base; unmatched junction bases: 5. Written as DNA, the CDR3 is TGTGCCATCAGCCTCAGGGGGACGAACACTGAAGCTTTCTTT. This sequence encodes CAISLRGTNTEAFF.

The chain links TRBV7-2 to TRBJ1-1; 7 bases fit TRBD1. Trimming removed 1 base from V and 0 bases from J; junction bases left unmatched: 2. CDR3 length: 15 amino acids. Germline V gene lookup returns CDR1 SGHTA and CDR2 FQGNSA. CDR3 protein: CASSLGDRLNTEAFF. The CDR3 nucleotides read TGTGCCAGCAGCTTAGGGGACAGATTGAACACTGAAGCTTTCTTT.

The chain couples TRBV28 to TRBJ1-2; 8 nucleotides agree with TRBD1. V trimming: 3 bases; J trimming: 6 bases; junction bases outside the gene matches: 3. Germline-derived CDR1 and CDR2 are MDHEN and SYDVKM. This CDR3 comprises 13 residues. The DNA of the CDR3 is TGTGCCAGCAGTTTGGTGACAGGGGATGGCTACACCTTC. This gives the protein CASSLVTGDGYTF.

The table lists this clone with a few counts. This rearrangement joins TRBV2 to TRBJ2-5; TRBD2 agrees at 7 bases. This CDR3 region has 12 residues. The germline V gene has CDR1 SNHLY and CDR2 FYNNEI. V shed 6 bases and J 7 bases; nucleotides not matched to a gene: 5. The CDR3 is CASSSGGGTQYF. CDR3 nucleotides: TGTGCCAGCAGCTCTGGGGGGGGGACCCAGTACTTC. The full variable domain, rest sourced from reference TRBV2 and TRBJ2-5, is EPEVTQTPSHQVTQMGQEVILRCVPISNHLYFYWYRQILGQKVEFLVSFYNNEISEKSEIFDDQFSVERPDGSNFTLKIRSTKLEDSAMYFCASSSGGGTQYFGPGTRLLVL.

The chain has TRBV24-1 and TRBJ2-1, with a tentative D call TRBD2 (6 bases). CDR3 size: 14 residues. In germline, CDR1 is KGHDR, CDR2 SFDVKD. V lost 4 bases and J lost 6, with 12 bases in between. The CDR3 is CATSEPGTSNEQFF. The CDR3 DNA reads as TGTGCCACCAGTGAACCCGGGACTTCCAATGAGCAGTTCTTC.

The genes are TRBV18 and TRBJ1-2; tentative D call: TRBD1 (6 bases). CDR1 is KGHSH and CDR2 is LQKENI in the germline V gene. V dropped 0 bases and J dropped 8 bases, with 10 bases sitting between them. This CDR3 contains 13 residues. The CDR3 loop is CASSPPQGHGYTF. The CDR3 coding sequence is TGTGCCAGCTCACCACCTCAGGGGCACGGCTACACCTTC. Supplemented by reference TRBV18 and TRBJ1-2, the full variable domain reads NAGVMQNPRHLVRRRGQEARLRCSPMKGHSHVYWYRQLPEEGLKFMVYLQKENIIDESGMPKERFSAEFPKEGPSILRIQQVVRGDSAAYFCASSPPQGHGYTFGSGTRLTVV.

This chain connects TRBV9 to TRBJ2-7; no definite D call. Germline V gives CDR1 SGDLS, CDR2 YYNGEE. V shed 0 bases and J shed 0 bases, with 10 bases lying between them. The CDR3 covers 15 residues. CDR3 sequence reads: CASSVGVANSYEQYF. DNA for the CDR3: TGTGCCAGCAGCGTAGGGGTAGCAAACTCCTACGAGCAGTACTTC. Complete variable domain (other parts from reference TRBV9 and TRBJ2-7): DSGVTQTPKHLITATGQRVTLRCSPRSGDLSVYWYQQSLDQGLQFLIQYYNGEERAKGNILERFSAQQFPDLHSELNLSSLELGDSALYFCASSVGVANSYEQYFGPGTRLTVT.

CDR3 sequence reads: CASSLGWGDEQFF. CDR3 nucleotides: TGTGCCAGCAGCTTAGGGTGGGGGGATGAGCAGTTCTTC. The V gene is TRBV7-2, the J gene TRBJ2-1; D is possibly TRBD2 (6 bases). The germline CDR1 and CDR2 sequences are SGHTA and FQGNSA. Trimming stripped 1 base from V and 8 bases from J, with 9 bases between. The CDR3 is 13 residues long.

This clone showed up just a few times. CDR3 loop: CASSEEGRETQYF. CDR3 coding DNA: TGTGCCAGCAGTGAAGAAGGGAGAGAGACCCAGTACTTC. The V and J genes are TRBV6-1 and TRBJ2-5; TRBD2 might be the D (5 bases). The V end was cut by 1 base, the J end by 4 bases, with 7 bases between. Germline CDR1 MNHNS, CDR2 SASEGT. CDR3 length equals 13 residues.

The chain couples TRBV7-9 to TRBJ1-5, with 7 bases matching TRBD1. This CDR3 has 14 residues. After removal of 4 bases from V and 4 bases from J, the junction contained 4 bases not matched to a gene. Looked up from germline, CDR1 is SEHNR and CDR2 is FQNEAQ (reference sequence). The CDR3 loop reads CASSSEQGNQPQHF. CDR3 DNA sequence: TGTGCCAGCAGCTCCGAACAGGGGAATCAGCCCCAGCATTTT. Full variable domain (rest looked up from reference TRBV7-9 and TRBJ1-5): DTGVSQNPRHKITKRGQNVTFRCDPISEHNRLYWYRQTLGQGPEFLTYFQNEAQLEKSRLLSDRFSAERPKGSFSTLEIQRTEQGDSAMYLCASSSEQGNQPQHFGDGTRLSIL.

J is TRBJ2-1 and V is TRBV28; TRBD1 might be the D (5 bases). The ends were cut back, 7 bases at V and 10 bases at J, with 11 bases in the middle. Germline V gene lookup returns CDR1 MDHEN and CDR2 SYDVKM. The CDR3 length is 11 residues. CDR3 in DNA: TGTGCCAGCACGACAGTAGGAGAGCAGTTCTTC. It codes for CASTTVGEQFF.

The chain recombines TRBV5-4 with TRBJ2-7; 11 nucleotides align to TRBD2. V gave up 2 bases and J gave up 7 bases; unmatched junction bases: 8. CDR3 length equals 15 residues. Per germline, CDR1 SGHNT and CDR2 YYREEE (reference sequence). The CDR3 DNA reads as TGTGCCAGCAGCTTCCTACTAGCGGGAGTGAGGGAGCAGTACTTC. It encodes CASSFLLAGVREQYF.

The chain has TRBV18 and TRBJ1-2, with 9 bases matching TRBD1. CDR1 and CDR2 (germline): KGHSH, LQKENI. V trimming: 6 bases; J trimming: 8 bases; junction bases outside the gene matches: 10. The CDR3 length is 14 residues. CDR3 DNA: TGTGCCAGCTCTTCCCTCGGACAGGGGTTCGGCTACACCTTC. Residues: CASSSLGQGFGYTF.

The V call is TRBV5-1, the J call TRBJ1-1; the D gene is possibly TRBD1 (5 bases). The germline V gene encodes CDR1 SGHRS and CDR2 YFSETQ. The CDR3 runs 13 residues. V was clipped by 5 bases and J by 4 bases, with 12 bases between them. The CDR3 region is CASSGGGFTEAFF. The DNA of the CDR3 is TGCGCCAGCAGTGGGGGAGGGTTCACTGAAGCTTTCTTT. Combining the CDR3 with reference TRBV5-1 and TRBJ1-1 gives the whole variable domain KAGVTQTPRYLIKTRGQQVTLSCSPISGHRSVSWYQQTPGQGLQFLFEYFSETQRNKGNFPGRFSGRQFSNSRSEMNVSTLELGDSALYLCASSGGGFTEAFFGQGTRLTVV.

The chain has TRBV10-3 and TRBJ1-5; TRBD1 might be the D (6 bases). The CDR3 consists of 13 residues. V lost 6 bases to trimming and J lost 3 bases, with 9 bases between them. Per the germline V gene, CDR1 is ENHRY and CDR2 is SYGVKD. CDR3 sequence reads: CAISRGDNQPQHF. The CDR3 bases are TGTGCCATCAGCAGGGGAGACAATCAGCCCCAGCATTTT.

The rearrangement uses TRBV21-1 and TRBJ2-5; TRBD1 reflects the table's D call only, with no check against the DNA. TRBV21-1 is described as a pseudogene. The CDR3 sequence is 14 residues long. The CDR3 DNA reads TGTGCCAGCAGCAGTGGACAGGAGAAAGAGACCCAGTACTTC. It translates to CASSSGQEKETQYF.

CDR3 nucleotide sequence: TGTGCCAGCAGTCCGGGGACAGCTAACTATGGCTACACCTTC. Its translation is CASSPGTANYGYTF. The rearrangement uses TRBV28 and TRBJ1-2; 7 bases match TRBD1. Germline trimming cut 5 bases from V and 0 bases from J; bases unmatched to any gene: 3. CDR1 is MDHEN and CDR2 is SYDVKM in the germline V gene. CDR3 length: 14 amino acids.

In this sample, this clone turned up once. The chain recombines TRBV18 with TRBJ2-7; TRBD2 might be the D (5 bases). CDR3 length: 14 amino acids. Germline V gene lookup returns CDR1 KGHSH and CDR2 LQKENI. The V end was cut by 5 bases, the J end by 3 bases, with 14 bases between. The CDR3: CASSASGDLYEQYF. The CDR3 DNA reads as TGTGCCAGCTCAGCATCCGGGGATCTCTACGAGCAGTACTTC.

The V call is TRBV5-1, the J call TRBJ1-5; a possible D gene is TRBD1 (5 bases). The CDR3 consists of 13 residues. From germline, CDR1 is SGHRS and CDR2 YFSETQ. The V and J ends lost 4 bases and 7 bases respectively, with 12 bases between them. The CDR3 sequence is CASSVQGEQPQHF. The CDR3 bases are TGCGCCAGCAGCGTCCAGGGCGAACAGCCCCAGCATTTT. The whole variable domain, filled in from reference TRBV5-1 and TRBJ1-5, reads KAGVTQTPRYLIKTRGQQVTLSCSPISGHRSVSWYQQTPGQGLQFLFEYFSETQRNKGNFPGRFSGRQFSNSRSEMNVSTLELGDSALYLCASSVQGEQPQHFGDGTRLSIL.

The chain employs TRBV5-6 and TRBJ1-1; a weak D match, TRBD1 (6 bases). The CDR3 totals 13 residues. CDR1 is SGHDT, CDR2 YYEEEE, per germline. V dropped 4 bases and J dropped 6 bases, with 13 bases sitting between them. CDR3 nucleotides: TGTGCCAGCAGCCACAGGGAAGGGGCTGAAGCTTTCTTT. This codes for CASSHREGAEAFF. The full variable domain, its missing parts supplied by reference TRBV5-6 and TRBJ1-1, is DAGVTQSPTHLIKTRGQQVTLRCSPKSGHDTVSWYQQALGQGPQFIFQYYEEEERQRGNFPDRFSGHQFPNYSSELNVNALLLGDSALYLCASSHREGAEAFFGQGTRLTVV.

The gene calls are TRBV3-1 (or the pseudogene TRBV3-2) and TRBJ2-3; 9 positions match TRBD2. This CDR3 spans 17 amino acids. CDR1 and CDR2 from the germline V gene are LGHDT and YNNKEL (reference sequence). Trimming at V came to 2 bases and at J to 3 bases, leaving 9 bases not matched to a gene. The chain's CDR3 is CASSQQSSGRRTDTQYF. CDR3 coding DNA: TGTGCCAGCAGCCAACAGTCCAGCGGGAGGAGGACAGATACGCAGTATTTT.

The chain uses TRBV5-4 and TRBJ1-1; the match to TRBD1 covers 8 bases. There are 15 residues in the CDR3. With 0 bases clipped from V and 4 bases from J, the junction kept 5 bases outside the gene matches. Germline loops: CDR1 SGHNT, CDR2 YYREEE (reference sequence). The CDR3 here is CASSLGQGRGTEAFF. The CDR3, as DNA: TGTGCCAGCAGCTTGGGACAGGGGAGGGGCACTGAAGCTTTCTTT.